These 24 T cell receptor beta chains originate from one sample sequenced in a study of blood T cell repertoires in COVID-19. Produced via immunoSEQ multiplex PCR; TCRdb's table is partial and in-frame only. This table has some 72,000 clones, 80% appearing once. Sequencing was carried out using peripheral blood. These receptor sequences come from a man in his fifties with COVID-19, enrolled during active disease.

The CDR3 region is CASSKQASGIGQFF. The CDR3, as DNA: TGCGCCAGCAGCAAACAAGCTAGCGGGATCGGGCAGTTCTTC. This rearrangement joins TRBV10-1 to TRBJ2-1; the match to TRBD2 covers 9 bases. After removal of 6 bases from V and 12 bases from J, the junction contained 12 bases not matched to a gene. CDR3 length equals 14 residues. Germline V gene data show CDR1 as WNHNN and CDR2 as SYGVQD (reference sequence).

The V and J genes are TRBV7-2 and TRBJ1-2; no reliable D call. The CDR3 loop spans 12 amino acids. With 1 base removed from V and 8 bases from J, the gap between germline ends came to 8 bases. Germline V lookup: CDR1 SGHTA, CDR2 FQGNSA. The CDR3 DNA is TGTGCCAGCAGCTTAGGCATTGGCGGCTACACCTTC. Translation gives CASSLGIGGYTF.

The rearrangement links TRBV5-6 to TRBJ2-7, with 7 bases lining up with TRBD1. Germline loops: CDR1 SGHDT, CDR2 YYEEEE. The CDR3 contains 13 residues. The ends lost 4 bases at V and 3 bases at J; junction bases unmatched: 4. CDR3 protein: CASSQGQFYEQYF. The CDR3 nucleotides read TGTGCCAGCAGCCAGGGACAGTTCTACGAGCAGTACTTC.

V is TRBV6-5 and J is TRBJ2-3, with a weak D call TRBD2 (6 bases). CDR1 and CDR2 (germline): MNHEY, SVGAGI. Trimming removed 0 bases from V and 2 bases from J, with 9 bases in between. CDR3 length: 15 residues. CDR3 amino acids: CASSYSAGFTDTQYF. CDR3 DNA sequence: TGTGCCAGCAGTTACTCGGCGGGATTCACAGATACGCAGTATTTT.

The chain employs TRBV7-3 and TRBJ2-5; a possible D gene is TRBD2 (5 bases). Per germline, CDR1 SGHTA and CDR2 FQGTGA. V was trimmed by 5 bases and J by 4 bases, leaving 17 bases between them. This CDR3 is 15 amino acids long. CDR3 amino acids: CASSGAPGNGETQYF. CDR3 bases: TGTGCCAGCAGCGGAGCCCCGGGGAATGGAGAGACCCAGTACTTC.

The CDR3 nucleotides read TGTGCCAGCAGTGAAGCAGGAGGGCTAGCGCGTAAGCAGTACTTC. Amino acid sequence: CASSEAGGLARKQYF. The V and J genes are TRBV2 and TRBJ2-7; TRBD2 might be the D (6 bases). The germline V gene has CDR1 SNHLY and CDR2 FYNNEI. The CDR3 is 15 residues long. Trimming removed 0 bases at V and 8 bases at J, with 17 bases between. The full variable domain, its missing parts supplied by reference TRBV2 and TRBJ2-7, is EPEVTQTPSHQVTQMGQEVILRCVPISNHLYFYWYRQILGQKVEFLVSFYNNEISEKSEIFDDQFSVERPDGSNFTLKIRSTKLEDSAMYFCASSEAGGLARKQYFGPGTRLTVT.

This clone was counted only a few times. This chain connects TRBV18 to TRBJ2-1; tentative D call: TRBD2 (5 bases). The CDR3 runs 16 residues. The germline V gene encodes CDR1 KGHSH and CDR2 LQKENI. Between the trimmed V and J ends, which lost 3 bases and 0 bases, there was a span of 12 bases. CDR3 amino acids: CASSPIERTSYNEQFF. The CDR3 DNA reads as TGTGCCAGCTCACCGATTGAGCGGACCTCCTACAATGAGCAGTTCTTC.

J is TRBJ1-2 and V is TRBV29-1; 8 positions agree with TRBD1. From germline, CDR1 is SQVTM and CDR2 ANQGSEA. The V segment lost 5 bases and the J segment 10 bases; nucleotides outside the gene matches: 6. The CDR3 extends over 11 amino acids. The CDR3 loop reads CSVTLTGDYTF. CDR3 DNA sequence: TGCAGCGTTACCCTGACAGGGGACTACACCTTC.

The V gene is TRBV25-1, the J gene TRBJ2-7, with D perhaps TRBD1 (6 bases). This CDR3 comprises 15 residues. Germline CDR1 is MGHDK and CDR2 is SYGVNS. The germline V and J ends were trimmed by 3 bases and 1 base, with 13 bases remaining between them. The CDR3 spells CASSDQAGDSYEQYF. For the CDR3, the DNA is TGTGCCAGCAGTGATCAGGCAGGGGATTCCTACGAGCAGTACTTC.

The genes are TRBV19 and TRBJ2-6; 8 positions match TRBD1. Germline V gene data show CDR1 as LNHDA and CDR2 as SQIVND (reference sequence). With V trimmed by 7 bases and J by 2 bases, 10 bases remained unmatched. This CDR3 has 17 amino acids. CDR3 sequence (DNA): TGTGCCAGTAATCCAGACAGGGGTAGGGCTGGGGCCAACGTCCTGACTTTC. It translates to CASNPDRGRAGANVLTF.

The chain combines TRBV20-1 with TRBJ2-7, with D hard to call. This CDR3 spans 11 amino acids. The V gene's germline CDR1 is DFQATT and CDR2 SNEGSKA (reference sequence). Trimming removed 5 bases at V and 6 bases at J, with 11 bases between. DNA of the CDR3: TGCAGTGCTGCCCACCGGTCCGAGCAGTACTTC. Its protein product is CSAAHRSEQYF.

This chain connects TRBV27 to TRBJ2-7; 8 bases agree with TRBD1. CDR1 and CDR2 (germline): MNHEY, SMNVEV (reference sequence). The CDR3 is made up of 15 amino acids. Losses at the gene ends were 5 bases for V and 0 bases for J; bases not matched to a gene: 6. CDR3 DNA: TGTGCCAGCAGTCCCCGGACAGGGTCCTCCTACGAGCAGTACTTC. Residues: CASSPRTGSSYEQYF.

V and J are TRBV18 and TRBJ1-6; 7 nucleotides line up with TRBD1. V lost 4 bases, J lost 9 bases, and 18 bases stayed unmatched. The germline V gene encodes CDR1 KGHSH and CDR2 LQKENI. The CDR3 runs 18 residues. CDR3 protein: CASSHTPAKGGLGSPLHF. The CDR3 nucleotides read TGTGCCAGCTCACACACTCCGGCGAAAGGGGGCTTAGGTTCACCCCTCCACTTT.

This clone came up many times. The rearrangement uses TRBV6-5 and TRBJ2-2, with D possibly being TRBD1 (6 bases). CDR1 is MNHEY and CDR2 is SVGAGI in the germline V gene. The CDR3 is 14 residues long. The V and J ends lost 6 bases and 1 base respectively, with 9 bases between them. The CDR3 loop reads CASRRQVNTGELFF. The CDR3 DNA is TGTGCCAGCAGAAGACAGGTGAACACCGGGGAGCTGTTTTTT.

The chain's CDR3 is CASSIMHRESEAFF. Written as DNA, the CDR3 is TGTGCCAGTAGTATTATGCACAGGGAGTCTGAAGCTTTCTTT. V gene TRBV19 combines with J gene TRBJ1-1; D might be TRBD1 (6 bases). V shed 3 bases and J shed 6 bases, with 14 bases lying between them. Germline V gene sequence: CDR1 LNHDA, CDR2 SQIVND (reference sequence). There are 14 residues in the CDR3.

The rearrangement links TRBV12-3 or TRBV12-4 to TRBJ2-5, with unresolved D. The CDR3 contains 12 residues. The V and J ends lost 2 bases and 5 bases respectively, with 6 bases between them. The CDR3 region is CASSLTRETQYF. CDR3 in DNA: TGTGCCAGCAGTTTAACCAGGGAGACCCAGTACTTC.

The genes are TRBV2 and TRBJ2-1, with D maybe TRBD2 (5 bases). This CDR3 contains 12 residues. Trimming pared 7 bases from V and 6 bases from J, leaving 10 bases between. The germline gives CDR1 SNHLY, CDR2 FYNNEI. CDR3 in DNA: TGTGCCAGCACCGAGGGCCCCAATGAGCAGTTCTTC. Amino acid sequence: CASTEGPNEQFF.

This clone was observed once. V is TRBV6-5 and J is TRBJ1-1; TRBD1 matches at 9 bases. V lost 6 bases and J lost 1; bases outside the gene matches: 6. This CDR3 is 15 amino acids long. Looked up from germline, CDR1 is MNHEY and CDR2 is SVGAGI. CDR3: CASRVTGGPNTEAFF. CDR3 coding DNA: TGTGCCAGCAGGGTGACAGGGGGGCCGAACACTGAAGCTTTCTTT.

The V and J genes are TRBV5-1 and TRBJ2-7; 7 bases line up with TRBD2. The germline CDR1 and CDR2 sequences are SGHRS and YFSETQ. V lost 4 bases, J lost 6 bases, and 7 bases stayed unmatched. The CDR3 contains 13 residues. The CDR3 is CASSPGGNLEQYF. In nucleotides, the CDR3 is TGCGCCAGCAGCCCCGGGGGGAATCTCGAGCAGTACTTC.

The chain uses TRBV27 and TRBJ1-1; D gene ambiguous. The CDR3 extends over 13 amino acids. Germline values: CDR1 MNHEY, CDR2 SMNVEV (reference sequence). The ends were cut back, 2 bases at V and 0 bases at J, with 4 bases in the middle. As DNA, the CDR3 is TGTGCCAGCAGTTTAAGCATGAACACTGAAGCTTTCTTT. Protein: CASSLSMNTEAFF.

The chain recombines TRBV7-9 with TRBJ2-1; 7 positions match TRBD1. The junction had 4 bases not matched to a gene; V was cut back by 4 bases and J by 1 base. Germline V lookup: CDR1 SEHNR, CDR2 FQNEAQ (reference sequence). The CDR3 runs 15 residues. The CDR3 DNA sequence: TGTGCCAGCAGCTCTACAGGGGCATCCTACAATGAGCAGTTCTTC. It is translated as CASSSTGASYNEQFF.

CDR3 DNA: TGTGCCAGCAAACGGCGGGAGGGCCGGGGGTTGAGCACAGATACGCAGTATTTT. It specifies CASKRREGRGLSTDTQYF. This sequence joins TRBV11-2 and TRBJ2-3; the match to TRBD2 covers 9 bases. Germline CDR1 is SGHAT and CDR2 is FQNNGV. The length of the CDR3 is 18 residues. V was pared by 7 bases and J by 0 bases, with 14 bases of the junction left unmatched. The entire variable domain, with the rest obtained from reference TRBV11-2 and TRBJ2-3, is as follows: EAGVAQSPRYKIIEKRQSVAFWCNPISGHATLYWYQQILGQGPKLLIQFQNNGVVDDSQLPKDRFSAERLKGVDSTLKIQPAKLEDSAVYLCASKRREGRGLSTDTQYFGPGTRLTVL.

The rearrangement uses TRBV30 and TRBJ1-1; D not resolved. The CDR3 is 14 amino acids. Trimming left V 2 bases short and J 4 bases short, with 14 bases between. From germline, CDR1 is GTSNPN and CDR2 SVGIG (reference sequence). The CDR3 sequence: CAWSRMETATEAFF. CDR3 nucleotide sequence: TGTGCCTGGAGTAGAATGGAGACGGCCACTGAAGCTTTCTTT.

The chain is built from TRBV28 and TRBJ1-2; 9 nucleotides agree with TRBD1. The CDR3 has 15 residues. The germline CDR1 and CDR2 sequences are MDHEN and SYDVKM. V was clipped by 6 bases and J by 9 bases; unmatched bases: 14. This chain's CDR3 is CASSSGQGGLGSYTF. The DNA for the CDR3 is TGTGCCAGCAGCTCGGGACAGGGTGGTCTGGGTAGCTACACCTTC.